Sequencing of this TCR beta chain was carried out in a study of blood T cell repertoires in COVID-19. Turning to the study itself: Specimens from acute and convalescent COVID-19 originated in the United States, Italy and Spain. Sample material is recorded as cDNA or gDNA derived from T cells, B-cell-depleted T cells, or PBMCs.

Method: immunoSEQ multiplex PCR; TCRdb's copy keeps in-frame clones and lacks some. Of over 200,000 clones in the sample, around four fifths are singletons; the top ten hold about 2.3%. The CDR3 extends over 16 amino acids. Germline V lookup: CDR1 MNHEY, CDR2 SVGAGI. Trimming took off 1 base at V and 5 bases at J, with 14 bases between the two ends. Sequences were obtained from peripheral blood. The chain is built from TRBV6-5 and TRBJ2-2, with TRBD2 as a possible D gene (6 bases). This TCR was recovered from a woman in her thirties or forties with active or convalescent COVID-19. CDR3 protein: CASSYFSSVGTGELFF. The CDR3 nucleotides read TGTGCCAGCAGTTACTTTTCTAGCGTGGGGACCGGGGAGCTGTTTTTT.